One TCR beta chain is described in this entry. The study ran its PCR with 60 Vbeta and 13 Jbeta primers. In the original processing: There were tens of millions of unique TCR beta chains by a later count, and approximately 10 million of them were shared. Here immunoSEQ multiplex PCR was the method, and the copy in TCRdb shows in-frame clones only, minus some. V, J and clone size are those of that table, while D and trimming were read from the DNA. This sample yields about 72,000 clones, of which 75% to 90% are seen a single time; 6.5% belongs to the top ten. The CDR3 sequence is 14 residues long. Deletions cut 4 bases from V and 5 bases from J, with 16 bases between. CDR1 SGHNT and CDR2 YYREEE come from the germline V gene (reference sequence). The data originate from a study of cytomegalovirus exposure and HLA in healthy donors.

This TCR was sampled from a human donor in good health. Sequenced input: PBMCs. The chain is built from TRBV5-4 and TRBJ2-7, with D tentatively TRBD2 (6 bases). The CDR3 nucleotides are TGTGCCAGCAGCCCGCAGACTAGATTGGACGAGCAGTACTTC. Its translation is CASSPQTRLDEQYF.